This record looks at one T cell receptor beta chain sequence and its context. Antigen: not known. Together with a sample-barcoded 5' primer, a J-beta primer mix was included in a second PCR lasting roughly 6 to 12 cycles. In TCRdb, the 5' RACE reads were re-called with MiXCR into one record per CDR3 protein. The data contain 700,000 to 850,000 distinct CDR3 sequences, about 53% of them singletons. These data originate in a study of blood T cells in healthy people across ages. Per germline, CDR1 DFQATT and CDR2 SNEGSKA (reference sequence). CDR3 size: 13 residues. V shed 1 base and J shed 8 bases, with 14 bases lying between them. Study findings and constraints: Among long-lived donors, naive CD4+ cells were more numerous and diversity higher than in aged donors.

Sequences were obtained from blood. V gene TRBV20-1 combines with J gene TRBJ1-1; no definite D call. The receptor was isolated from an older man in good health. For the CDR3, the DNA is TGCAGTGCTAGAGCGGTGGCACGGACCGAAGCTTTCTTT. It specifies CSARAVARTEAFF.